A selection of T cell receptor beta chains follows, all from one sample in a study of identical twins. Using its own MiXCR run on the 5' RACE reads, TCRdb lists one record per CDR3 protein. The sample has 450,000 or so distinct CDR3 sequences, approximately 18% seen once. The sample taken for sequencing was naive T cells sorted from blood. These receptors were collected from a man in his fifties or sixties in good health. Both conserved end residues are part of each CDR3. D genes are given only for firm matches. Some rows have no size entry. The others give once, few or many, or a class for an expanded clone.

D: TRBD2
J: TRBJ2-1
V: TRBV28
size: .
CDR3: CASSSAEAGGVYNEQFF
DNA: TGTGCCAGCAGTTCCGCAGAAGCGGGAGGAGTGTACAATGAGCAGTTCTTC

D: .
J: TRBJ2-7
V: TRBV29-1
size: many
CDR3: CSVGSTYEQYF
DNA: TGCAGCGTTGGTTCCACCTACGAGCAGTACTTC

D: .
J: TRBJ1-5
V: TRBV2
size: .
CDR3: CASSEGARGNQPQHF
DNA: TGTGCCAGCAGTGAGGGGGCTAGAGGGAATCAGCCCCAGCATTTT

D: .
J: TRBJ2-1
V: TRBV9
size: .
CDR3: CASSLSFHEQFF
DNA: TGTGCCAGCAGCCTAAGTTTCCATGAGCAGTTCTTC

D: TRBD2
J: TRBJ2-1
V: TRBV12-3/TRBV12-4
size: few
CDR3: CASSPLAGTVDEQFF
DNA: TGTGCCAGCAGTCCACTAGCGGGGACTGTGGATGAGCAGTTCTTC

D: TRBD2
J: TRBJ2-1
V: TRBV6-4
size: .
CDR3: CASRKTSGTYNEQFF
DNA: TGTGCCAGCAGAAAGACTAGCGGGACGTACAATGAGCAGTTCTTC

D: .
J: TRBJ2-7
V: TRBV7-2
size: many
CDR3: CASSLPPWDEQYF
DNA: TGTGCCAGCAGCTTACCGCCCTGGGACGAGCAGTACTTC

D: TRBD1
J: TRBJ2-2
V: TRBV2
size: .
CDR3: CASSDLHPGGGGELFF
DNA: TGTGCCAGCAGTGACCTTCACCCAGGGGGTGGCGGGGAGCTGTTTTTT

D: TRBD1
J: TRBJ1-1
V: TRBV7-2
size: many
CDR3: CASSAGTANTEAFF
DNA: TGTGCCAGCAGCGCCGGGACAGCGAACACTGAAGCTTTCTTT

D: TRBD2
J: TRBJ2-3
V: TRBV7-2
size: few
CDR3: CASSWTSGDTDTQYF
DNA: TGTGCCAGCAGCTGGACTAGCGGAGACACAGATACGCAGTATTTT

D: .
J: TRBJ1-3
V: TRBV4-3
size: .
CDR3: CASSNRGNTIYF
DNA: TGCGCCAGCAGCAATCGGGGAAACACCATATATTTT

D: TRBD2
J: TRBJ2-7
V: TRBV30
size: many
CDR3: CAWSVRGVGLAGGPRYEQYF
DNA: TGTGCCTGGAGTGTACGGGGGGTCGGACTAGCGGGGGGGCCCCGGTACGAGCAGTACTTC

D: .
J: TRBJ2-3
V: TRBV9
size: .
CDR3: CASSAHEAGAIPQYF
DNA: TGTGCCAGCAGCGCCCATGAAGCAGGGGCCATCCCGCAGTATTTT

D: .
J: TRBJ2-7
V: TRBV29-1
size: few
CDR3: CSVLGTGSSYEQYF
DNA: TGCAGCGTTTTAGGGACGGGAAGCTCCTACGAGCAGTACTTC

D: TRBD1
J: TRBJ1-2
V: TRBV4-2
size: few
CDR3: CASSHSGQGERGYTF
DNA: TGTGCCAGCAGCCATTCGGGACAGGGGGAGAGGGGCTACACCTTC

D: TRBD1
J: TRBJ2-7
V: TRBV20-1
size: many
CDR3: CSATYRGSYEQYF
DNA: TGCAGTGCTACCTACAGGGGATCCTACGAGCAGTACTTC

D: .
J: TRBJ1-5
V: TRBV18
size: few
CDR3: CASSPGGAQDAQPQHF
DNA: TGTGCCAGCTCACCGGGGGGGGCTCAGGATGCTCAGCCCCAGCATTTT

D: TRBD1
J: TRBJ2-5
V: TRBV18
size: .
CDR3: CASSPRGQGRGETQYF
DNA: TGTGCCAGCTCACCGCGAGGACAGGGGAGAGGCGAGACCCAGTACTTC

D: .
J: TRBJ2-4
V: TRBV20-1
size: many
CDR3: CSARGRIQDGYKGIQYF
DNA: TGCAGTGCTAGGGGACGAATACAGGATGGGTACAAAGGAATTCAGTACTTC

D: TRBD2
J: TRBJ2-7
V: TRBV10-3
size: many
CDR3: CAIRLAEGYEQYF
DNA: TGTGCCATCCGCCTAGCGGAGGGGTACGAGCAGTACTTC

D: TRBD1
J: TRBJ1-6
V: TRBV5-1
size: .
CDR3: CASSFSGTDNSPLHF
DNA: TGCGCCAGCAGCTTCTCCGGGACAGATAATTCACCCCTCCACTTT

D: .
J: TRBJ2-7
V: TRBV6-1
size: .
CDR3: CASSEVPGGGYEQYF
DNA: TGTGCCAGCAGTGAAGTTCCAGGGGGAGGTTACGAGCAGTACTTC

D: TRBD2
J: TRBJ2-7
V: TRBV10-3
size: .
CDR3: CAISEPSTSGRLLGYEQYF
DNA: TGTGCCATCAGTGAGCCTAGTACTAGCGGGAGACTGCTTGGGTACGAGCAGTACTTC

D: TRBD2
J: TRBJ2-7
V: TRBV6-1
size: many
CDR3: CASSKHSGRASGEQYF
DNA: TGTGCCAGCAGCAAACATAGCGGGAGGGCCTCTGGGGAGCAGTACTTC

D: TRBD1
J: TRBJ2-7
V: TRBV7-2
size: .
CDR3: CASSTQTGATYEQYF
DNA: TGTGCCAGCAGCACCCAGACAGGGGCCACCTACGAGCAGTACTTC

D: .
J: TRBJ2-7
V: TRBV10-3
size: many
CDR3: CAISDKVSLTYEQYF
DNA: TGTGCCATCAGTGATAAAGTGAGCTTAACCTACGAGCAGTACTTC

D: TRBD1
J: TRBJ2-6
V: TRBV25-1
size: few
CDR3: CASSPTGTGANVLTF
DNA: TGTGCCAGCAGTCCGACAGGGACTGGGGCCAACGTCCTGACTTTC

D: TRBD1
J: TRBJ2-1
V: TRBV20-1
size: many
CDR3: CSADRQGPYNEQFF
DNA: TGCAGTGCCGACAGACAGGGACCCTACAATGAGCAGTTCTTC

D: .
J: TRBJ1-1
V: TRBV5-1
size: .
CDR3: CASSLGLDRPNTEAFF
DNA: TGCGCCAGCAGCTTGGGGCTAGACAGGCCGAACACTGAAGCTTTCTTT